A selection of T cell receptor beta chains follows, all from one sample in a study of cytomegalovirus exposure and HLA in healthy donors. The table came from immunoSEQ multiplex PCR; TCRdb's copy has only in-frame clones and leaves some out. The data contain about 100,000 clones, 74% of them singletons. Sequenced material: PBMCs. The receptors here all came from a woman in her thirties or forties in good health and CMV-seropositive. Both conserved end residues are part of each CDR3. A D gene is named only where the DNA matches it firmly. The listing skips clone size in some rows; elsewhere it reads once, few, many or a size class.

size	V	D	length	J	DNA	CDR3
.	TRBV12-5	.	15	TRBJ2-3	TGTGCTAGTGGTCCACCCCTCACAGGGACGGATACGCAGTATTTT	CASGPPLTGTDTQYF
.	TRBV6-6	.	15	TRBJ1-2	TGTGCCAGCAGTTACTCGGGGGGGCAAAACTATGGCTACACCTTC	CASSYSGGQNYGYTF
few	TRBV2	.	13	TRBJ1-3	TGTGCCAGCAGTGGGGCTTCTGGAAACACCATATATTTT	CASSGASGNTIYF
.	TRBV6-5	.	13	TRBJ1-1	TGTGCCAGCAGTTACCCCGGGAACACTGAAGCTTTCTTT	CASSYPGNTEAFF
.	TRBV19	.	13	TRBJ1-5	TGTGCCAGTAGTACACAGGGTACTCAGCCCCAGCATTTT	CASSTQGTQPQHF
.	TRBV9	TRBD1	17	TRBJ1-2	TGTGCCAGCAGCGTAGAGGGACAGGGGGCACGAATGTATGGCTACACCTTC	CASSVEGQGARMYGYTF
.	TRBV7-9	.	16	TRBJ1-2	TGTGCCAGCAGCTTACTCCGCGGTCCTCCATTCTATGGCTACACCTTC	CASSLLRGPPFYGYTF
.	TRBV5-1	.	14	TRBJ1-3	TGCGCCAGCAGCTTGGACGGCTCTGGAAACACCATATATTTT	CASSLDGSGNTIYF
once	TRBV19	TRBD1	13	TRBJ1-2	TGTGCCACCGCCATGGACAGGGTAGAGGGCTACACCTTC	CATAMDRVEGYTF
.	TRBV4-2	.	13	TRBJ2-1	TGTGCCAGCAGCGTCGACACAGTAAATGAGCAGTTCTTC	CASSVDTVNEQFF
few	TRBV6-1	.	13	TRBJ1-2	TGTGCCAGCAGTGAGACAGCTAAGTATGGCTACACCTTC	CASSETAKYGYTF
.	TRBV7-2	.	14	TRBJ2-5	TGTGCCAGCAGCTTAGCGGGGAGGTCTAAGGACCAGTACTTC	CASSLAGRSKDQYF
.	TRBV6-5	.	15	TRBJ2-6	TGTGCCAGCAGTCGTACAGGGTCTGGGGCCAACGTCCTGACTTTC	CASSRTGSGANVLTF
.	TRBV2	TRBD2	14	TRBJ2-3	TGTGCCAGCAGGGCTAGCGGGGGCACAGATACGCAGTATTTT	CASRASGGTDTQYF
.	TRBV7-2	TRBD2	16	TRBJ2-5	TGTGCCAGCAGCTTAGCTGGCGGGGGAACCCAAGAGACCCAGTACTTC	CASSLAGGGTQETQYF
.	TRBV30	.	15	TRBJ1-2	TGTGCCTGGAGTGTAGGAGGGGCGCGGAGCTATGGCTACACCTTC	CAWSVGGARSYGYTF
.	TRBV7-3	TRBD1	12	TRBJ2-3	TGTGCCAGCAGCTTAACACAGGGGAAGCAGTATTTT	CASSLTQGKQYF
few	TRBV12-1	.	15	TRBJ2-7	TGTGCCAGCAGCTTTGCTACTCGTAGCTCCTACGAGCAGTACTTC	CASSFATRSSYEQYF
.	TRBV7-2	TRBD2	15	TRBJ2-1	TGTGCCAGCAGCTTAGTAGCGGGGGGATACAATGAGCAGTTCTTC	CASSLVAGGYNEQFF
.	TRBV5-8	.	12	TRBJ1-2	TGTGCCAGCAGCTTGCCCCCGGGTGGCTACACCTTC	CASSLPPGGYTF